One sample yielded the 15 T cell receptor beta chains listed below, sequenced in a study of PD-1 blockade in mismatch repair-deficient tumors. Measured with immunoSEQ multiplex PCR; TCRdb has only the in-frame clones, and not every one. The table shows tens of thousands of clones, with 81% occurring only once. This specimen consisted of peripheral blood, obtained 12 weeks after starting pembrolizumab. The receptors originated from an adult with mismatch repair-deficient cancer.

This chain connects TRBV13 to TRBJ2-5; D gene ambiguous. The germline gives CDR1 PRHDT, CDR2 FYEKMQ (reference sequence). V shed 5 bases and J shed 0 bases, with 4 bases lying between them. The CDR3 runs 12 residues. The CDR3: CASSTYQETQYF. The CDR3, as DNA: TGTGCCAGCAGCACGTACCAAGAGACCCAGTACTTC. Looking up the rest from reference TRBV13 and TRBJ2-5 gives the full variable domain: AAGVIQSPRHLIKEKRETATLKCYPIPRHDTVYWYQQGPGQDPQFLISFYEKMQSDKGSIPDRFSAQQFSDYHSELNMSSLELGDSALYFCASSTYQETQYFGPGTRLLVL.

The chain has TRBV7-8 and TRBJ1-1; D is perhaps TRBD1 (5 bases). CDR3 length: 16 amino acids. V lost 5 bases and J lost 0, with 16 bases in between. Germline CDR1 and CDR2: SGHVS and FQNEAQ. CDR3 in DNA: TGTGCCAGCAGCGGCCGGGACCGCGAAATGAACACTGAAGCTTTCTTT. This codes for CASSGRDREMNTEAFF.

The genes are TRBV7-8 and TRBJ2-5; 12 bases are shared with TRBD2. The CDR3 is 15 amino acids. The trim removed 6 bases at V and 4 bases at J, leaving 6 bases unmatched. Germline assignment: CDR1 SGHVS and CDR2 FQNEAQ. CDR3 DNA sequence: TGTGCCAGCAGGTCAGGACTAGCGGGATTAGAGACCCAGTACTTC. As protein: CASRSGLAGLETQYF.

This chain uses TRBV5-1 with TRBJ2-1, with 9 bases identical to TRBD2. The CDR3 spans 15 residues. Looked up from germline, CDR1 is SGHRS and CDR2 is YFSETQ. Unmatched junction bases numbered 4, after V lost 1 base and J lost 5 bases. The chain's CDR3 is CASSLNLAGNNEQFF. CDR3 in DNA: TGCGCCAGCAGCTTGAACCTAGCGGGGAACAATGAGCAGTTCTTC.

The chain couples TRBV6-1 to TRBJ1-2, with a possible D match to TRBD1 (5 bases). The V gene lost 5 bases and the J gene lost 4 bases, with 14 bases spanning the gap. CDR1 and CDR2 (germline): MNHNS, SASEGT. The CDR3 runs 14 residues. The DNA for the CDR3 is TGTGCCAGCAGTCCCCTTTCCGGGACCTATGGCTACACCTTC. As protein: CASSPLSGTYGYTF.

This rearrangement joins TRBV29-1 to TRBJ2-4, with D uncertain. Germline CDR1 is SQVTM and CDR2 is ANQGSEA. The CDR3 totals 11 residues. V lost 4 bases and J 1 base, leaving 2 bases between the germline ends. CDR3 region: CSVVAKNIQYF. The CDR3 DNA follows: TGCAGCGTTGTGGCCAAAAACATTCAGTACTTC.

This chain joins TRBV10-3 and TRBJ2-7, with 8 bases lining up with TRBD1. The germline V gene has CDR1 ENHRY and CDR2 SYGVKD. The CDR3 consists of 14 residues. V was clipped by 4 bases and J by 7 bases; unmatched bases: 9. CDR3 region: CAISVQGVAGEQYF. The CDR3 coding sequence is TGTGCCATCAGTGTACAGGGGGTGGCGGGGGAGCAGTACTTC.

J is TRBJ2-3 and V is TRBV7-6; 12 bases align to TRBD2. J gave up 5 bases and V 2 bases, and 8 bases lay outside the gene matches. Germline V gene data show CDR1 as SGHVS and CDR2 as FNYEAQ. The CDR3 covers 17 residues. The CDR3 spells CASSLPTSGSWGDTQYF. The DNA of the CDR3 is TGTGCCAGCAGCTTACCGACTAGCGGGAGTTGGGGAGATACGCAGTATTTT.

The genes are TRBV4-1 and TRBJ2-7; D might be TRBD1 or TRBD2, each matching 5 bases. V was pared by 4 bases and J by 0 bases, with 13 bases between. CDR1 and CDR2 (germline): MGHRA, YSYEKL. The CDR3 consists of 15 residues. The CDR3 reads CASSPEWDHSYEQYF. The CDR3 DNA is TGCGCCAGCAGCCCCGAGTGGGACCACTCCTACGAGCAGTACTTC.

The rearrangement links TRBV30 to TRBJ2-1; 8 bases align to TRBD2. Germline V CDR1 and CDR2: GTSNPN, SVGIG (reference sequence). This CDR3 comprises 14 residues. With 0 bases clipped from V and 3 bases from J, the junction kept 1 base outside the gene matches. CDR3 in amino acids: CAWSVLADYNEQFF. CDR3 in DNA: TGTGCCTGGAGTGTACTAGCGGACTACAATGAGCAGTTCTTC.

This chain connects TRBV5-1 to TRBJ2-2, with TRBD2 identical over 9 bases. V gave up 1 base and J gave up 4 bases; unmatched junction bases: 5. The CDR3 extends over 16 amino acids. Germline assignment: CDR1 SGHRS and CDR2 YFSETQ. DNA for the CDR3: TGCGCCAGCAGCTTGACTAGCGGGTGGGGCACCGGGGAGCTGTTTTTT. This sequence encodes CASSLTSGWGTGELFF. The variable domain in full, with the rest retrieved from reference TRBV5-1 and TRBJ2-2, is KAGVTQTPRYLIKTRGQQVTLSCSPISGHRSVSWYQQTPGQGLQFLFEYFSETQRNKGNFPGRFSGRQFSNSRSEMNVSTLELGDSALYLCASSLTSGWGTGELFFGEGSRLTVL.

The rearrangement uses TRBV11-2 and TRBJ2-1, with D hard to call. The germline gives CDR1 SGHAT, CDR2 FQNNGV. This CDR3 is 12 amino acids long. Trimming stripped 5 bases from V and 11 bases from J, with 13 bases between. The CDR3 is CASSEHTGQQFF. CDR3 sequence (DNA): TGTGCCAGCAGCGAGCACACCGGCCAGCAGTTCTTC.

This chain uses TRBV10-1 with TRBJ2-1; D might be TRBD1 (6 bases). Per germline, CDR1 WNHNN and CDR2 SYGVQD (reference sequence). This CDR3 contains 13 residues. V lost 5 bases and J 1 base, leaving 6 bases between the germline ends. The CDR3 sequence: CASSRGSYNEQFF. The CDR3 DNA follows: TGCGCCAGCAGTAGGGGGTCCTACAATGAGCAGTTCTTC.

This rearrangement joins TRBV6-5 to TRBJ1-3; D unresolved. CDR1 and CDR2 from the germline V gene are MNHEY and SVGAGI. The CDR3 totals 13 residues. V was clipped by 6 bases and J by 3 bases, with 9 bases between them. In nucleotides, the CDR3 is TGTGCCAGCAGACCCCGCGGTGGAAACACCATATATTTT. Translating it yields CASRPRGGNTIYF.

This clone has just one count. The chain recombines TRBV19 with TRBJ2-4; possibly TRBD1 or TRBD2 for D (6 bases each). The CDR3 consists of 15 residues. Germline CDR1 and CDR2: LNHDA and SQIVND (reference sequence). The germline V and J ends were trimmed by 7 bases and 0 bases, with 13 bases remaining between them. In DNA form, the CDR3 reads TGTGCCAGTACCTGGGGGGCTAAAGCCAAAAACATTCAGTACTTC. Protein: CASTWGAKAKNIQYF.